The TCR beta chain under discussion was sequenced for a study of blood T cell repertoires in COVID-19. Looking at the study overall: Acute-phase and convalescent COVID-19 samples originated in the United States, Italy and Spain. In each case, the material was cDNA or gDNA derived from T cells, B-cell-depleted T cells, or PBMCs.

Sequenced by immunoSEQ multiplex PCR; TCRdb stores in-frame clones only, minus some. In the table there are roughly 280,000 clones, 86% of which are singletons. Germline V gene data show CDR1 as ENHRY and CDR2 as SYGVKD. The CDR3 has 13 amino acids. The V and J ends lost 7 bases and 4 bases, in that order; junction bases with no gene match: 4. This receptor was obtained from a man aged 25 to 40 with active or convalescent COVID-19. V is TRBV10-3 and J is TRBJ2-7, with TRBD2 matching 10 bases. The sample taken for sequencing was peripheral blood. The CDR3 reads CAIMASGGYEQYF. In DNA form, the CDR3 reads TGTGCCATCATGGCTAGCGGGGGTTACGAGCAGTACTTC.